This TCR beta chain was sequenced for a study of OX40 agonist ivuxolimab in advanced cancers. Study background: Ivuxolimab, an agonistic anti-OX40 (CD134) antibody, was given to patients. Two patients with cutaneous melanoma and one with hepatocellular carcinoma, three in total, showed partial responses.

In the case of this clone: Its specificity is not known.

The study's findings and limits: Expanded clones were, on average, more numerous among CD8+ T cells than CD4+.

CDR3 length equals 18 residues. With 2 bases clipped from V and 0 bases from J, the junction kept 7 bases outside the gene matches. CDR1 is LNHNV, CDR2 YYDKDF, per germline (reference sequence). Here immunoSEQ multiplex PCR was the method, and the copy in TCRdb shows in-frame clones only, minus some. The data hold 90,000 to 95,000 clones, with 80% to 90% observed a single time. This chain uses TRBV15 with TRBJ2-3, with 11 positions matching TRBD2. The receptor's source is an adult with an advanced solid tumor such as melanoma, head and neck, liver or kidney cancer. The material was CD4+ or CD8+ T cells sorted from blood, obtained in a trial of the OX40 agonist ivuxolimab. The CDR3 nucleotides are TGTGCCACCAGCAGATCACGGACTAGCGGGTCTAGCACAGATACGCAGTATTTT. It codes for CATSRSRTSGSSTDTQYF.